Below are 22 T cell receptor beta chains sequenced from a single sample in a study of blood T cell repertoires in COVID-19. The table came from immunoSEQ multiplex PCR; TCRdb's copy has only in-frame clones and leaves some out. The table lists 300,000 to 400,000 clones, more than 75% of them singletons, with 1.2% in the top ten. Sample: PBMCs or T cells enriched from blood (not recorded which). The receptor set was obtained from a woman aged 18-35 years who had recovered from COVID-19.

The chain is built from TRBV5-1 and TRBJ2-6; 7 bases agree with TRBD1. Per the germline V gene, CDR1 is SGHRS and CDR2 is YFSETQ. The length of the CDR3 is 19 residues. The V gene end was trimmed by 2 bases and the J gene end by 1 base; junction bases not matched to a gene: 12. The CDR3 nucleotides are TGCGCCAGCAGCTTACTCGGGACAGTCCCCACATCTGGGGCCAACGTCCTGACTTTC. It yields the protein CASSLLGTVPTSGANVLTF. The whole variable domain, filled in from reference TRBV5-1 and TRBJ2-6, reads KAGVTQTPRYLIKTRGQQVTLSCSPISGHRSVSWYQQTPGQGLQFLFEYFSETQRNKGNFPGRFSGRQFSNSRSEMNVSTLELGDSALYLCASSLLGTVPTSGANVLTFGAGSRLTVL.

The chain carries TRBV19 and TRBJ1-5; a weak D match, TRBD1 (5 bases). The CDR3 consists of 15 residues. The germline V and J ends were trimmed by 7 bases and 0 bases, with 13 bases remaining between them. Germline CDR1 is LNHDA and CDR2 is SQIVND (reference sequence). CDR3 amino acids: CASTGQGYSNQPQHF. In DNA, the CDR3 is TGTGCCAGTACCGGGCAGGGCTATAGCAATCAGCCCCAGCATTTT.

The CDR3 bases are TGCAGCGTTGAAACAGGGGTGGTATCTAACTATGGCTACACCTTC. Protein: CSVETGVVSNYGYTF. This sequence joins TRBV29-1 and TRBJ1-2; the match to TRBD1 covers 7 bases. This CDR3 has 15 amino acids. V lost 2 bases and J lost 0; bases outside the gene matches: 6. Germline V gives CDR1 SQVTM, CDR2 ANQGSEA.

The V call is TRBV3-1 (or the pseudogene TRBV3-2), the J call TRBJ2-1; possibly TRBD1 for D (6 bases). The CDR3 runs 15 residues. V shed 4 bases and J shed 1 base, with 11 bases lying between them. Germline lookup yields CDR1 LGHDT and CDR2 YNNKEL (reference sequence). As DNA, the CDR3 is TGTGCCAGCAGCCGGGGGCAGGGTTCCTACAATGAGCAGTTCTTC. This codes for CASSRGQGSYNEQFF.

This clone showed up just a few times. CDR3 nucleotide sequence: TGTGCCAGCAGCTCGACAGGGGGAACCGGCGCTTTCTTT. Translated, it gives CASSSTGGTGAFF. The V and J genes are TRBV5-6 and TRBJ1-1; 9 bases align to TRBD1. CDR3 length equals 13 residues. Trimming took 3 bases from V and 11 from J; bases not matched to a gene: 8. Germline V gives CDR1 SGHDT, CDR2 YYEEEE.

The CDR3 DNA sequence: TGTGCCAGTAGTGGAGCTCCTGGGACAGGGGCGGCCAAAAACATTCAGTACTTC. Residues: CASSGAPGTGAAKNIQYF. V gene TRBV19 combines with J gene TRBJ2-4; TRBD1 aligns across 10 bases. CDR1 is LNHDA and CDR2 is SQIVND in the germline V gene (reference sequence). CDR3 length: 18 residues. Trimming removed 5 bases from V and 1 base from J; junction bases left unmatched: 11.

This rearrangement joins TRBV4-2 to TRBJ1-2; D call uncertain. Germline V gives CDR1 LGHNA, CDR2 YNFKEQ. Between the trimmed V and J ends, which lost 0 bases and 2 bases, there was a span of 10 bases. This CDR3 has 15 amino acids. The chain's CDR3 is CASSQDESANYGYTF. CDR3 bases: TGTGCCAGCAGCCAAGATGAGTCAGCGAACTATGGCTACACCTTC.

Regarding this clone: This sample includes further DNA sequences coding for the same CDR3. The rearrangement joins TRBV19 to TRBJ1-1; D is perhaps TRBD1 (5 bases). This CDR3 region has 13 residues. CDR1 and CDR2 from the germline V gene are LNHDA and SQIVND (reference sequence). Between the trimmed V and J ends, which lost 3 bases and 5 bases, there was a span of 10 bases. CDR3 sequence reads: CASSIGGGTEAFF. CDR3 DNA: TGTGCCAGTAGTATCGGGGGTGGGACTGAAGCTTTCTTT.

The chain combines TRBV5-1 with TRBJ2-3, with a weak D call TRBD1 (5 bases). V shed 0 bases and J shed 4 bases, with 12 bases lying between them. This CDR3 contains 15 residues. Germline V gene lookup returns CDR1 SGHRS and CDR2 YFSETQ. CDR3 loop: CASSLEGKAADTQYF. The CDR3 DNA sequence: TGCGCCAGCAGCTTGGAGGGGAAGGCGGCAGATACGCAGTATTTT. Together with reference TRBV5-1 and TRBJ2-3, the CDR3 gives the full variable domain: KAGVTQTPRYLIKTRGQQVTLSCSPISGHRSVSWYQQTPGQGLQFLFEYFSETQRNKGNFPGRFSGRQFSNSRSEMNVSTLELGDSALYLCASSLEGKAADTQYFGPGTRLTVL.

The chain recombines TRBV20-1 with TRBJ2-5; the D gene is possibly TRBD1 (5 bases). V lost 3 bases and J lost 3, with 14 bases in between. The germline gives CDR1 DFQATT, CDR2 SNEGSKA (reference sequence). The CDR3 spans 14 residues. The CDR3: CSASGGQGEETQYF. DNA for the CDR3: TGCAGTGCTAGTGGTGGTCAAGGGGAAGAGACCCAGTACTTC.

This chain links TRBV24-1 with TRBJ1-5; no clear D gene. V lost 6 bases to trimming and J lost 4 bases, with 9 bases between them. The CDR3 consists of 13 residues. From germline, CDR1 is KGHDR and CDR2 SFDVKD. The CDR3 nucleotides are TGTGCCACCAGTAGCCGGGTAAATCAGCCCCAGCATTTT. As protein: CATSSRVNQPQHF.

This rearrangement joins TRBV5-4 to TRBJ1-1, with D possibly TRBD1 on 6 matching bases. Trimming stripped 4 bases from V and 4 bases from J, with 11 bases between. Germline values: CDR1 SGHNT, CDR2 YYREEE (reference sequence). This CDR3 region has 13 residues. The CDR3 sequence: CASSVDSGTEAFF. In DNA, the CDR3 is TGTGCCAGCAGCGTGGACAGCGGCACTGAAGCTTTCTTT. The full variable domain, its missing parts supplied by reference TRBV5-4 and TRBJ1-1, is ETGVTQSPTHLIKTRGQQVTLRCSSQSGHNTVSWYQQALGQGPQFIFQYYREEENGRGNFPPRFSGLQFPNYSSELNVNALELDDSALYLCASSVDSGTEAFFGQGTRLTVV.

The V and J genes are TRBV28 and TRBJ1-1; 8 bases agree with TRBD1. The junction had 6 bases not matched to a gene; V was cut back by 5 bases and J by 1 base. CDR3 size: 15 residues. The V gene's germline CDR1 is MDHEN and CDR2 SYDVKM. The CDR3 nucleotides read TGTGCCAGCAGTGACCTCGACAGGGGGAACACTGAAGCTTTCTTT. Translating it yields CASSDLDRGNTEAFF.

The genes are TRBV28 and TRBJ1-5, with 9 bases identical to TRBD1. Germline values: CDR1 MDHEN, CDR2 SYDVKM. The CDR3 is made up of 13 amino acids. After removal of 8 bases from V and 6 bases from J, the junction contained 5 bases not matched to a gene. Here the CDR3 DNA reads TGTGCCAGCCTACAGGGGGCTGGTCAGCCCCAGCATTTT. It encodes CASLQGAGQPQHF.

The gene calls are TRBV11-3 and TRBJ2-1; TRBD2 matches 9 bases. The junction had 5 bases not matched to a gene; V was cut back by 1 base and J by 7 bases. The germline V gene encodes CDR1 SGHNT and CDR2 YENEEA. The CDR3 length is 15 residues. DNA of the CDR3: TGTGCCAGCAGCTTAGGGGGACTAGCCCTAAATGAGCAGTTCTTC. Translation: CASSLGGLALNEQFF.

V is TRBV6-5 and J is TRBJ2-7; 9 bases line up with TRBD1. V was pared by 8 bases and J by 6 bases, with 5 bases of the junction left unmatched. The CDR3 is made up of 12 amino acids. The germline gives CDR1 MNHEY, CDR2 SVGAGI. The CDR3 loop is CASRDREVEQYF. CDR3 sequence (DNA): TGTGCCAGCCGGGACAGGGAAGTCGAGCAGTACTTC.

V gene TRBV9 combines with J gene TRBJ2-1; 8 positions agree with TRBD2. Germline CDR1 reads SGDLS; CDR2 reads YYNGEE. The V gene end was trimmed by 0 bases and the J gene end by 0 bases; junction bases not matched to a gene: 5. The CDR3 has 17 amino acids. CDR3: CASSVATGGASYNEQFF. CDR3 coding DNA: TGTGCCAGCAGCGTAGCTACCGGGGGGGCCTCCTACAATGAGCAGTTCTTC.

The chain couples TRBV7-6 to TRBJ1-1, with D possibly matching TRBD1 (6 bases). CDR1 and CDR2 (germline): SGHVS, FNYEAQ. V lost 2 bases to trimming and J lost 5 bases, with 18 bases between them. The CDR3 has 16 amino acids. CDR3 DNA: TGTGCCAGCAGCTTAACCGGCAGCTCAGGGGAGACTGAAGCTTTCTTT. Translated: CASSLTGSSGETEAFF.

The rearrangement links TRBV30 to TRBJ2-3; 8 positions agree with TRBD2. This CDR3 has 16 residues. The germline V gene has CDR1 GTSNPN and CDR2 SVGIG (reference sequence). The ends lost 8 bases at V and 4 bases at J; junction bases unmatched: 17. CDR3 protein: CAGHRGTSLVADTQYF. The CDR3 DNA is TGTGCCGGTCACAGAGGGACTAGTCTGGTGGCAGATACGCAGTATTTT.

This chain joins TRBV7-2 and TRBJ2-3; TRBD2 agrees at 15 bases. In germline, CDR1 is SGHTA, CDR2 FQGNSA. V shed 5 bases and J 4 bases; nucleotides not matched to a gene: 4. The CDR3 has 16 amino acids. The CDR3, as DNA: TGTGCCAGCAGCCGGACTAGCGGGGGGGCAGCAGATACGCAGTATTTT. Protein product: CASSRTSGGAADTQYF. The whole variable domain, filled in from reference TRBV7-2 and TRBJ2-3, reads GAGVSQSPSNKVTEKGKDVELRCDPISGHTALYWYRQSLGQGLEFLIYFQGNSAPDKSGLPSDRFSAERTGGSVSTLTIQRTQQEDSAVYLCASSRTSGGAADTQYFGPGTRLTVL.

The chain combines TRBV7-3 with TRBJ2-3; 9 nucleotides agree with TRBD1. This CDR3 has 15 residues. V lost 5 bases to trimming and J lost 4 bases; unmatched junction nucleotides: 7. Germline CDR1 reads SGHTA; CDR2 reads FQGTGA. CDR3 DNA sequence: TGTGCCAGCAGCACCGGGGACAGGGACGCAGATACGCAGTATTTT. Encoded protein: CASSTGDRDADTQYF.

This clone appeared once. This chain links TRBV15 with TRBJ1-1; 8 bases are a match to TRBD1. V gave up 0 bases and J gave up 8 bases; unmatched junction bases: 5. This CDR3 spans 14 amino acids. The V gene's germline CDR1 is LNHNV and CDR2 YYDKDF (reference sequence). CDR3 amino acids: CATSRDFGDREAFF. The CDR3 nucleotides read TGTGCCACCAGCAGAGATTTTGGGGACAGGGAAGCTTTCTTT. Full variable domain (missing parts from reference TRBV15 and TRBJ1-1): DAMVIQNPRYQVTQFGKPVTLSCSQTLNHNVMYWYQQKSSQAPKLLFHYYDKDFNNEADTPDNFQSRRPNTSFCFLDIRSPGLGDTAMYLCATSRDFGDREAFFGQGTRLTVV.